The sequence of this TCR beta chain was determined in a study of blood T cell repertoires in COVID-19. Study context: The cDNA or gDNA used as material had been derived from T cells, B-cell-depleted T cells, or PBMCs.

Sequencing was performed with immunoSEQ multiplex PCR; in TCRdb, only in-frame clones are kept and a portion is missing. In the table there are nearly 90,000 clones, around 88% of which are singletons. This sequence originates from a man aged 60-69 years with acute or convalescent COVID-19. Sequenced material: peripheral blood.

The CDR3 sequence: CASSRIGTGGTEAFF. The CDR3 DNA follows: TGCGCCAGCAGCCGGATAGGGACAGGGGGCACTGAAGCTTTCTTT. This chain links TRBV5-1 with TRBJ1-1; 11 bases align to TRBD1. Germline V gene lookup returns CDR1 SGHRS and CDR2 YFSETQ. The V segment lost 4 bases and the J segment 4 bases; nucleotides outside the gene matches: 6. The CDR3 is 15 amino acids.